The 18 T cell receptor beta chains below were found in one sample sequenced in a study of blood T cell repertoires in COVID-19. Sequenced by immunoSEQ multiplex PCR; TCRdb stores in-frame clones only, minus some. The data hold about 210,000 clones, with under 90% observed a single time. The specimen was peripheral blood. All receptors come from a woman older than 75 with COVID-19, enrolled during active disease.

This sequence joins TRBV6-6 and TRBJ1-4; D perhaps matches TRBD1 (5 bases). The germline V and J ends were trimmed by 6 bases and 5 bases, with 13 bases remaining between them. The CDR3 sequence is 14 residues long. CDR1 and CDR2 from the germline V gene are MNHNY and SVGAGI (reference sequence). The CDR3 sequence is CASSARGANEKLFF. The CDR3 nucleotides are TGTGCCAGCAGCGCCCGTGGGGCAAATGAAAAACTGTTTTTT.

The V call is TRBV6-6, the J call TRBJ1-2, with no clear D. The CDR3 totals 13 residues. Trimming took 10 bases from V and 1 from J, leaving 13 bases between them. The germline gives CDR1 MNHNY, CDR2 SVGAGI (reference sequence). The DNA for the CDR3 is TGTGCCACCCGGCGAGGCAATAACTATGGCTACACCTTC. Its translation is CATRRGNNYGYTF.

This clone was counted a single time. CDR3: CASSEISGGTEAFF. The CDR3 nucleotides are TGTGCCAGCAGTGAAATTTCAGGGGGCACTGAAGCTTTCTTT. The J gene is TRBJ1-1, the V gene TRBV2; 7 bases are a match to TRBD1. V trimming: 2 bases; J trimming: 4 bases; junction bases outside the gene matches: 4. CDR3 length: 14 amino acids. The germline gives CDR1 SNHLY, CDR2 FYNNEI.

This clone occurred once. The chain links TRBV6-5 to TRBJ2-3, with a tentative D call TRBD1 (6 bases). Between the trimmed V and J ends, which lost 6 bases and 3 bases, there was a span of 10 bases. The V gene's germline CDR1 is MNHEY and CDR2 SVGAGI. There are 13 residues in the CDR3. CDR3 nucleotides: TGTGCCAGCAGAGATACAGGGACAGATACGCAGTATTTT. This encodes CASRDTGTDTQYF.

The CDR3 region is CASGTGADTQYF. For the CDR3, the DNA is TGTGCCAGCGGCACAGGGGCAGATACGCAGTATTTT. V usage is TRBV5-8 and J usage is TRBJ2-3, with 7 bases fitting TRBD1. Germline-derived CDR1 and CDR2 are SGHTS and YDEGEE. The CDR3 loop spans 12 amino acids. With 7 bases clipped from V and 4 bases from J, the junction kept 3 bases outside the gene matches.

V usage is TRBV28 and J usage is TRBJ2-7; maybe TRBD2 (6 bases). The V and J ends lost 6 bases and 6 bases respectively, with 15 bases between them. This CDR3 region has 13 residues. Per germline, CDR1 MDHEN and CDR2 SYDVKM. In DNA form, the CDR3 reads TGTGCCAGCAGATCAGGCGGGGTTGTCGAGCAGTACTTC. This gives the protein CASRSGGVVEQYF.

The CDR3 is CASSSDRGTNQPQHF. DNA of the CDR3: TGTGCCAGCAGTTCCGACAGGGGGACGAATCAGCCCCAGCATTTT. V and J are TRBV6-2 or TRBV6-3 and TRBJ1-5; 9 nucleotides line up with TRBD1. CDR3 length: 15 amino acids. With 4 bases clipped from V and 4 bases from J, the junction kept 5 bases outside the gene matches. CDR1 MNHEY and CDR2 SVGEGT come from the germline V gene.

This clone was seen a handful of times. This sequence joins TRBV2 and TRBJ2-2; D is ambiguous. The CDR3 runs 13 residues. The V end lost 6 bases, the J end lost 7 bases, and 12 bases lay between the germline ends. Germline-derived CDR1 and CDR2 are SNHLY and FYNNEI. The CDR3 loop is CASREAVIGELFF. CDR3 DNA: TGTGCCAGCAGAGAGGCGGTTATCGGGGAGCTGTTTTTT.

This rearrangement joins TRBV2 to TRBJ1-3, with D hard to call. The V gene's germline CDR1 is SNHLY and CDR2 FYNNEI. This CDR3 is built from 15 residues. Trimming took 4 bases from V and 0 from J, leaving 10 bases between them. Here the CDR3 DNA reads TGTGCCAGCAGTGGGAGAGATAACTCTGGAAACACCATATATTTT. Translated: CASSGRDNSGNTIYF. Full variable domain (outside the CDR3, taken from reference TRBV2 and TRBJ1-3): EPEVTQTPSHQVTQMGQEVILRCVPISNHLYFYWYRQILGQKVEFLVSFYNNEISEKSEIFDDQFSVERPDGSNFTLKIRSTKLEDSAMYFCASSGRDNSGNTIYFGEGSWLTVV.

This chain connects TRBV7-8 to TRBJ2-7, with D possibly matching TRBD1 (6 bases). V lost 2 bases and J lost 2, with 13 bases in between. The CDR3 extends over 15 amino acids. The germline V gene has CDR1 SGHVS and CDR2 FQNEAQ. The CDR3 sequence: CASSLRAGVAYEQYF. The DNA of the CDR3 is TGTGCCAGCAGCTTAAGGGCAGGGGTTGCCTACGAGCAGTACTTC.

The chain combines TRBV6-6 with TRBJ1-5; 7 nucleotides align to TRBD1. From germline, CDR1 is MNHNY and CDR2 SVGAGI (reference sequence). This CDR3 has 13 amino acids. V lost 7 bases to trimming and J lost 11 bases; unmatched junction nucleotides: 11. The CDR3 spells CASTLESTGTQHF. CDR3 DNA sequence: TGTGCCAGCACCCTAGAGTCGACAGGGACCCAGCATTTT.

This chain connects TRBV3-1 (or the pseudogene TRBV3-2) to TRBJ1-2; D uncertain. The CDR3 length is 13 residues. Trimming shortened V by 3 bases and J by 8 bases, and 13 bases separated the two germline ends. Germline values: CDR1 LGHDT, CDR2 YNNKEL (reference sequence). The CDR3 DNA is TGTGCCAGCAGCCACCTCTCCGGGGAGGGCTACACCTTC. This gives the protein CASSHLSGEGYTF.

V is TRBV10-3 and J is TRBJ2-1, with D tentatively TRBD2 (5 bases). The germline CDR1 and CDR2 sequences are ENHRY and SYGVKD. There are 15 residues in the CDR3. The germline V and J ends were trimmed by 2 bases and 4 bases, with 12 bases remaining between them. This CDR3 reads CAISENGLEYNEQFF. For the CDR3, the DNA is TGTGCCATCAGTGAGAATGGACTGGAATACAATGAGCAGTTCTTC.

Judged by abundance, this clone is medium-sized. V and J are TRBV10-1 and TRBJ2-6; possible D gene TRBD1, 6 bases. The germline CDR1 and CDR2 sequences are WNHNN and SYGVQD (reference sequence). V lost 5 bases, J lost 4 bases, and 12 bases lay in between. The CDR3 consists of 15 residues. DNA of the CDR3: TGCGCCAGCAGTTCCACAGGGACCGGGGCCAACGTCCTGACTTTC. The encoded protein is CASSSTGTGANVLTF.

DNA for the CDR3: TGTGCCAGCAGCAAGGGACAGGGAGTAGCACCCCTCCACTTT. Its protein product is CASSKGQGVAPLHF. V usage is TRBV6-5 and J usage is TRBJ1-6; 9 bases match TRBD1. J lost 11 bases, V lost 6 bases, and 8 bases had no gene match. This CDR3 is 14 amino acids long. Per germline, CDR1 MNHEY and CDR2 SVGAGI.

The J gene is TRBJ1-4, the V gene TRBV30; 8 bases agree with TRBD1. The CDR3 is 20 amino acids. Germline assignment: CDR1 GTSNPN and CDR2 SVGIG (reference sequence). The V segment lost 0 bases and the J segment 0 bases; nucleotides outside the gene matches: 15. The chain's CDR3 is CAWSVIFGQGLESTNEKLFF. CDR3 nucleotides: TGTGCCTGGAGTGTTATCTTTGGACAGGGACTCGAATCAACTAATGAAAAACTGTTTTTT. Together with reference TRBV30 and TRBJ1-4, the CDR3 gives the full variable domain: SQTIHQWPATLVQPVGSPLSLECTVEGTSNPNLYWYRQAAGRGLQLLFYSVGIGQISSEVPQNLSASRPQDRQFILSSKKLLLSDSGFYLCAWSVIFGQGLESTNEKLFFGSGTQLSVL.

This clone has a single count. This chain links TRBV7-2 with TRBJ1-6; no definite D call. The V end lost 2 bases, the J end lost 10 bases, and 18 bases lay between the germline ends. CDR3 length: 16 amino acids. Germline V gene lookup returns CDR1 SGHTA and CDR2 FQGNSA. CDR3: CASSLLQGEVSSPLHF. CDR3 sequence (DNA): TGTGCCAGCAGCTTACTACAAGGAGAGGTATCCTCACCCCTCCACTTT.

The chain combines TRBV12-3 or TRBV12-4 with TRBJ1-2; 8 bases are a match to TRBD1. The length of the CDR3 is 12 residues. The V segment lost 10 bases and the J segment 8 bases; nucleotides outside the gene matches: 9. CDR3 protein: CATSGQARGYTF. The CDR3 nucleotides read TGTGCCACCTCGGGACAGGCACGAGGCTACACCTTC.